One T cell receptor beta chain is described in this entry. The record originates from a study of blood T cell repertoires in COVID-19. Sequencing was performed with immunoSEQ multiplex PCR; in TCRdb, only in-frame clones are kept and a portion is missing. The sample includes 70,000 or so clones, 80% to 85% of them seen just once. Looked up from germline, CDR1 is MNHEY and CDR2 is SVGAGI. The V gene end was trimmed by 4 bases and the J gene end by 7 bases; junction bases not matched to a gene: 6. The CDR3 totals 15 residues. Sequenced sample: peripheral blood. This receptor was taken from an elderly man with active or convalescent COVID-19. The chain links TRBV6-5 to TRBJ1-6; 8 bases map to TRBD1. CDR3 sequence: CASSSWDRLNSPLHF. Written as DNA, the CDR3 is TGTGCCAGCAGTTCCTGGGACAGGTTGAATTCACCCCTCCACTTT.